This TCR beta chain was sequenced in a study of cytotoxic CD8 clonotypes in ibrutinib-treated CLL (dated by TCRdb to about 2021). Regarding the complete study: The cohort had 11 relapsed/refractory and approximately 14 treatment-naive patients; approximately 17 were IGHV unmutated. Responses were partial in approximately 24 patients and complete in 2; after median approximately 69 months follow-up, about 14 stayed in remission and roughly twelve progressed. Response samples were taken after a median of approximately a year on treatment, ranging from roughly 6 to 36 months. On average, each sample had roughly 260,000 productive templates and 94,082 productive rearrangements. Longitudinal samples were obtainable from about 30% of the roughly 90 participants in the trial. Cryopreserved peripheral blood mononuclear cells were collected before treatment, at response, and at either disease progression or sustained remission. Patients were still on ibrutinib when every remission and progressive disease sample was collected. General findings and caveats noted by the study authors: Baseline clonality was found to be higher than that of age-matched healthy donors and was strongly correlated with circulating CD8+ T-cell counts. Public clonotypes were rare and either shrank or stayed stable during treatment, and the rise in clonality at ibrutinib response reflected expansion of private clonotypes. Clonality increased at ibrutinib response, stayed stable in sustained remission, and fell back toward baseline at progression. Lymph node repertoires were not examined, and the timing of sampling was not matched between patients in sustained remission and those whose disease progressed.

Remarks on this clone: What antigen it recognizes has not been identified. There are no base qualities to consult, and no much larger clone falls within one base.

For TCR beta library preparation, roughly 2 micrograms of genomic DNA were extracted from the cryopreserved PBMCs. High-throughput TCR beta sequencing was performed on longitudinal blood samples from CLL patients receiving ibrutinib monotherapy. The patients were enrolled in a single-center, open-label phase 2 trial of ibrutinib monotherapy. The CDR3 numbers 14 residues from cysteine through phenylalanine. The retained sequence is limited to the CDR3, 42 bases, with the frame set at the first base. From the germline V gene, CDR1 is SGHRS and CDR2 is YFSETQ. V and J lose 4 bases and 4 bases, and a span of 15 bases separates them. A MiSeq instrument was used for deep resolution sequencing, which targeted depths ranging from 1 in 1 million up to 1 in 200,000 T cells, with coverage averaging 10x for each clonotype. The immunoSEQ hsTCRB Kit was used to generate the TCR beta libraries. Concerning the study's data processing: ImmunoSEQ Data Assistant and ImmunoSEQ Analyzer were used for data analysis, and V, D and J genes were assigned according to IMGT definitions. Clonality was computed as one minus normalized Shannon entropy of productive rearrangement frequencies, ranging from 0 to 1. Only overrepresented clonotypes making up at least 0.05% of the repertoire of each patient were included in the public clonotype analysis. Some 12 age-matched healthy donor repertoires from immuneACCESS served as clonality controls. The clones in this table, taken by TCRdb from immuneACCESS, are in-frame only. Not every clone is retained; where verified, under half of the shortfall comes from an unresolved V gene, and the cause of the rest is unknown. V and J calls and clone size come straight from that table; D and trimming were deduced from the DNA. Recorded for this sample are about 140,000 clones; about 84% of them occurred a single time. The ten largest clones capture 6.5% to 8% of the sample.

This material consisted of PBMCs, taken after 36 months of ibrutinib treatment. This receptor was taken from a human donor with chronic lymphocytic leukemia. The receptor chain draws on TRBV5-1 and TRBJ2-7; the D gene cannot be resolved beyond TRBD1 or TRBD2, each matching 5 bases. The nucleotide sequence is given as TGCGCCAGCAGCGGGACGGGTCGGAGGTACGAGCAGTACTTC. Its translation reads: CASSGTGRRYEQYF.